This T cell receptor (beta chain) was recovered during a study of blood T cells in healthy people across ages. Whole-study results and caveats: Donor CMV infection status was unknown, possibly confounding age-related changes in expanded clonotypes.

Whenever a sample was processed, at least 7 million PBMCs were isolated. This clonotype was counted once. Its antigen is not identified. The second PCR ran roughly 7 to 12 cycles with a sample-barcoded 5' primer and J-beta primers. TCRdb reprocessed the 5' RACE reads with MiXCR, giving one entry per CDR3 protein. The sample contains more than 500,000 distinct CDR3 sequences, about 28% of which appear only once. The CDR3 extends over 15 amino acids. Trimming removed 2 bases from V and 2 bases from J, with 11 bases in between. Germline lookup yields CDR1 KGHDR and CDR2 SFDVKD. This sample also belongs to another study, concerning T cells of mothers and their children. That paper adds: For each mother, over 9.5 million TCR beta CDR3 reads were obtained, and for each child, roughly 3.3 million. Mother-child pairs who were related displayed a slightly higher overlap than unrelated pairs, a difference that was non-significant.

V and J are TRBV24-1 and TRBJ2-5; the D gene is possibly TRBD1 (6 bases). Sequencing used blood. The sequence came from a boy aged 2 to 10 in good health. The CDR3 loop reads CATSDSGQSQETQYF. In nucleotides, the CDR3 is TGTGCCACCAGTGATTCCGGACAGTCACAAGAGACCCAGTACTTC.